These T cell receptor beta chains were read from a single sample in a study of shared clonotypes between healthy human individuals. The assay was immunoSEQ multiplex PCR, and TCRdb's table has in-frame clones only and misses some. The sample lists 600,000 to 700,000 clones, more than 70% occurring once. The sequencing sample was made of memory CD4+ T cells sorted from blood. The receptors here all came from a woman aged 25 to 39 in good health. The CDR3 runs from the conserved cysteine through the conserved F or W. D genes are given only for firm matches. Only some rows state a clone size, as once, few, many or a class for expanded clones.

D gene	V gene	J gene	clone size	CDR3 protein	CDR3 DNA
NA	TRBV18	TRBJ2-7	few	CASSPDSYEQYF	TGTGCCAGCTCACCCGACTCCTACGAGCAGTACTTC
NA	TRBV28	TRBJ1-2	NA	CASSPQGLGYYGYTF	TGTGCCAGCAGTCCGCAGGGATTGGGGTACTATGGCTACACCTTC
NA	TRBV2	TRBJ2-7	NA	CASSTGSGAYEQYF	TGTGCCAGCAGTACAGGGTCAGGGGCCTACGAGCAGTACTTC
NA	TRBV7-2	TRBJ2-2	few	CASSSYLAGELFF	TGTGCCAGCAGCTCGTATTTGGCCGGGGAGCTGTTTTTT
NA	TRBV6-5	TRBJ1-1	NA	CASTRSHEGNTEAFF	TGTGCCAGCACCCGATCTCACGAGGGGAACACTGAAGCTTTCTTT
NA	TRBV6-1	TRBJ1-2	NA	CARDRQPARGYTF	TGTGCCAGGGACCGACAGCCCGCTAGAGGCTACACCTTC
TRBD1	TRBV4-2	TRBJ2-7	NA	CASSQDRRAYEQYF	TGTGCCAGCAGCCAGGACAGGCGTGCCTACGAGCAGTACTTC
TRBD2	TRBV18	TRBJ2-5	once	CASSKTSGRGISETQYF	TGTGCCAGCTCAAAGACTAGCGGGAGAGGAATATCAGAGACCCAGTACTTC
TRBD1	TRBV27	TRBJ1-2	NA	CASSLEGGAFNYGYTF	TGTGCCAGCAGTTTGGAAGGGGGCGCCTTCAACTATGGCTACACCTTC
TRBD2	TRBV7-7	TRBJ2-5	NA	CASSPGGTSLKTQYF	TGTGCCAGCAGCCCGGGGGGGACTAGTCTAAAGACCCAGTACTTC
TRBD2	TRBV25-1	TRBJ2-1	NA	CASSLYGRAYNEQFF	TGTGCCAGCAGTCTATACGGGAGGGCCTACAATGAGCAGTTCTTC
NA	TRBV20-1	TRBJ2-7	NA	CSAQGHPEQYF	TGCAGTGCTCAGGGACACCCCGAGCAGTACTTC
TRBD2	TRBV9	TRBJ2-2	NA	CASSTSGNTGELFF	TGTGCCAGCAGCACTAGCGGGAACACCGGGGAGCTGTTTTTT
NA	TRBV6-5	TRBJ1-1	NA	CASSYVGTKAFF	TGTGCCAGCAGTTACGTCGGGACTAAAGCTTTCTTT
NA	TRBV28	TRBJ2-7	NA	CASSFSGGGREQYF	TGTGCCAGCAGTTTTTCAGGGGGGGGAAGAGAGCAGTACTTC
NA	TRBV18	TRBJ2-1	NA	CASSPPAEEQFF	TGTGCCAGCTCACCACCGGCCGAGGAGCAGTTCTTC
TRBD2	TRBV19	TRBJ2-5	NA	CASATGTSRVETQYF	TGTGCCAGCGCGACCGGGACTAGCCGCGTAGAGACCCAGTACTTC
TRBD1	TRBV28	TRBJ2-2	NA	CAARGGAGTGELFF	TGTGCCGCACGAGGGGGCGCGGGCACCGGGGAGCTGTTTTTT
NA	TRBV18	TRBJ1-2	NA	CASSPEQFDLYGYTF	TGTGCCAGCTCACCTGAGCAGTTCGACCTCTATGGCTACACCTTC
TRBD1	TRBV2	TRBJ1-5	NA	CASSWRGQGNQPQHF	TGTGCCAGCAGTTGGCGGGGACAGGGGAATCAGCCCCAGCATTTT
NA	TRBV6-5	TRBJ2-7	NA	CASSQGDEQYF	TGTGCCAGCAGTCAAGGGGACGAGCAGTACTTC
NA	TRBV6-5	TRBJ2-2	NA	CASTGAGRTGELFF	TGTGCCAGCACGGGGGCAGGGAGGACCGGGGAGCTGTTTTTT
NA	TRBV2	TRBJ2-1	NA	CASSPRDRSESEQFF	TGTGCCAGCAGTCCCCGGGACCGTTCCGAAAGTGAGCAGTTCTTC
TRBD2	TRBV10-1	TRBJ2-7	NA	CASSEFVAGTYEQYF	TGCGCCAGCAGTGAGTTTGTAGCGGGGACCTACGAGCAGTACTTC
TRBD2	TRBV7-9	TRBJ2-7	NA	CASSLGLAGISSYEQYF	TGTGCCAGCAGCCTGGGACTAGCGGGGATTAGCTCCTACGAGCAGTACTTC
NA	TRBV2	TRBJ1-5	NA	CASSVMGLNNQPQHF	TGTGCCAGCAGTGTAATGGGGCTTAACAATCAGCCCCAGCATTTT
TRBD2	TRBV7-3	TRBJ2-7	NA	CASSLIKTSAHEQYF	TGTGCCAGCAGCTTAATTAAGACTAGCGCGCACGAGCAGTACTTC
TRBD1	TRBV7-9	TRBJ1-1	NA	CASSNLTGGPTEAFF	TGTGCCAGCAGCAACCTTACAGGGGGGCCCACTGAAGCTTTCTTT
NA	TRBV18	TRBJ2-7	once	CASSHTVRPYEQYF	TGTGCCAGCTCACACACTGTCAGGCCCTACGAGCAGTACTTC
NA	TRBV5-1	TRBJ2-2	NA	CASSQMPGELFF	TGCGCCAGCAGTCAAATGCCCGGGGAGCTGTTTTTT
NA	TRBV28	TRBJ1-4	few	CASSGVNEKLFF	TGTGCCAGCAGCGGGGTTAATGAAAAACTGTTTTTT
NA	TRBV15	TRBJ1-1	NA	CATSSREWVTEAFF	TGTGCCACCAGCTCCAGGGAGTGGGTCACTGAAGCTTTCTTT
NA	TRBV6-5	TRBJ2-7	once	CASSYAQGNEQYF	TGTGCCAGCAGTTACGCTCAGGGTAACGAGCAGTACTTC
NA	TRBV6-6	TRBJ2-6	NA	CASSSPTFSGANVLTF	TGTGCCAGCAGTTCGCCGACCTTCTCTGGGGCCAACGTCCTGACTTTC
NA	TRBV27	TRBJ2-3	NA	CASSARTWGTQYF	TGTGCCAGCAGTGCTCGAACTTGGGGTACGCAGTATTTT
TRBD2	TRBV6-1	TRBJ2-7	NA	CASSSGLATEEQYF	TGTGCCAGCAGTTCCGGACTAGCCACAGAGGAGCAGTACTTC
NA	TRBV28	TRBJ1-2	NA	CASSLATVGYTF	TGTGCCAGCAGTCTCGCCACAGTTGGCTACACCTTC
TRBD2	TRBV28	TRBJ2-2	many	CASSQATSTDTGELFF	TGTGCCAGCAGTCAGGCGACTAGCACCGACACCGGGGAGCTGTTTTTT
NA	TRBV2	TRBJ2-4	few	CASRFGGLGSKNIQYF	TGTGCCAGCAGGTTCGGTGGCTTGGGGTCCAAAAACATTCAGTACTTC
TRBD1	TRBV5-1	TRBJ1-1	once	CASSPGTGGNTEAFF	TGCGCCAGCAGCCCGGGGACAGGGGGCAACACTGAAGCTTTCTTT